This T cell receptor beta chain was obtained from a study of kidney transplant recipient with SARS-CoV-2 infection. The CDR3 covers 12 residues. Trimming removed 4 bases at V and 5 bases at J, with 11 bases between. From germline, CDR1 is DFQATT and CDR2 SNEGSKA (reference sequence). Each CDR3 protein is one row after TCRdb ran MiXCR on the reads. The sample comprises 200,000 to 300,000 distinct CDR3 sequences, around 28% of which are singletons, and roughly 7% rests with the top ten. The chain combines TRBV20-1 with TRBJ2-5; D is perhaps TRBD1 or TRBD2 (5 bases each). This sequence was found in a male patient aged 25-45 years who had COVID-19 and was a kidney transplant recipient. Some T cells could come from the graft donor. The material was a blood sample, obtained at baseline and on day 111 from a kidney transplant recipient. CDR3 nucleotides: TGCAGTGCTAAGCAGGGACGGGAGACCCAGTACTTC. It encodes CSAKQGRETQYF.